Listed below are T cell receptor beta chains from one sample, sequenced in a study of cytomegalovirus exposure and HLA in healthy donors. Profiling relied on immunoSEQ multiplex PCR, and the TCRdb table lists in-frame clones only, not all of them. The top ten hold roughly 4.4% of the sample, which has 150,000 to 200,000 clones, 68% seen once. The sequenced material came from PBMCs. These receptors originate from a woman aged 18-30 years in good health and CMV-seropositive. Each CDR3 is given with its conserved first and last residue. A D gene is named only where the DNA matches it firmly. Where a row states a size, it is once, few, many or the class of an expanded clone; other rows omit it.

V gene	clone size	D gene	J gene	CDR3 DNA	CDR3 protein
TRBV7-9	NA	NA	TRBJ2-7	TGTGCCAGCAGCTTAGTGACTCCGGGGTACGAGCAGTACTTC	CASSLVTPGYEQYF
TRBV15	NA	NA	TRBJ2-5	TGTGCCACCCGAGGGGGTCGGCGGCGGTACTTC	CATRGGRRRYF
TRBV7-2	NA	NA	TRBJ1-5	TGTGCCAGCAGCTTGATCCGGGATCAGCCCCAGCATTTT	CASSLIRDQPQHF
TRBV2	NA	TRBD1	TRBJ1-2	TGTGCCAGCAGGGGGGGCAGGGGGCTGAGAGGCTACACCTTC	CASRGGRGLRGYTF
TRBV9	NA	TRBD2	TRBJ2-3	TGTGCCAGCAGCGCGAGGCTAGCGGGGAGAGCTAGCACAGATACGCAGTATTTT	CASSARLAGRASTDTQYF
TRBV11-2	NA	TRBD2	TRBJ2-4	TGTGCCAGCAGCCCTGCGGGGGGGCAGGGCAAAAACATTCAGTACTTC	CASSPAGGQGKNIQYF
TRBV2	NA	NA	TRBJ2-1	TGTGCCAGCAGTGTTGGCCTAGCGCTATACAATGAGCAGTTCTTC	CASSVGLALYNEQFF
TRBV4-2	once	TRBD1	TRBJ1-6	TGTGCCAGCACCTACATCTTCTCCGGGACAGAGGCCAATTCACCCCTCCACTTT	CASTYIFSGTEANSPLHF
TRBV28	few	NA	TRBJ2-7	TGTGCCAGCAGGATCGAGGGGGACTACGAGCAGTACTTC	CASRIEGDYEQYF
TRBV7-2	NA	TRBD2	TRBJ2-5	TGTGCCAGCAGCTCCGGGACTAGCGGGATAGGACGGCTTGGCGAGACCCAGTACTTC	CASSSGTSGIGRLGETQYF
TRBV6-1	NA	NA	TRBJ2-7	TGTGCCGCCCTGACGGAGTACCCCTCCTACGAGCAGTACTTC	CAALTEYPSYEQYF
TRBV7-9	NA	NA	TRBJ1-5	TGTGCCAGCAGCTTAGGGGCCGGCTCGGGCAATCAGCCCCAGCATTTT	CASSLGAGSGNQPQHF
TRBV19	few	NA	TRBJ1-5	TGTGCCAGTAGTATAGGCTACCTCGCTTCGAGGGAGGGACAGCCCCAGCATTTT	CASSIGYLASREGQPQHF
TRBV7-9	NA	TRBD1	TRBJ2-7	TGTGCCAGCCTGACAGGGGGGTCCTACGAGCAGTACTTC	CASLTGGSYEQYF
TRBV27	NA	TRBD1	TRBJ2-7	TGTGCCAGCAGTCCGGGGACAGTCCCCTCCTACGAGCAGTACTTC	CASSPGTVPSYEQYF
TRBV7-9	NA	TRBD1	TRBJ1-6	TGTGCCAGCAGCCCGACAGGGGAAAAATCACCCCTCCACTTT	CASSPTGEKSPLHF
TRBV5-1	NA	NA	TRBJ2-7	TGCGCCAGCAGCTTGGGCTTTGGGCGCTACGAGCAGTACTTC	CASSLGFGRYEQYF
TRBV6-1	few	NA	TRBJ2-5	TGTGCCAGCAGTGAAATATCGGGACAAGTTTCAAAAGAGACCCAGTACTTC	CASSEISGQVSKETQYF
TRBV29-1	NA	TRBD2	TRBJ2-2	TGCAGCGTTTCGCTAGCGGGGGCCGGGGAGCTGTTTTTT	CSVSLAGAGELFF